The 29 T cell receptor beta chains listed next were all sequenced from one sample in a study of chemoradiotherapy in HPV16-positive cancers. The method was immunoSEQ multiplex PCR; TCRdb's version includes in-frame clones alone and lacks a portion of them. This sample carries over 15,000 clones, 75% to 80% of them seen once, and the ten largest clones take 9.5% to 12%. This sample was gathered from a patient who underwent chemoradiotherapy. The receptors come from a human donor with HPV-associated anogenital cancer.

This clone showed up just a few times. The chain has TRBV5-4 and TRBJ2-5; 7 nucleotides match TRBD2. The germline V gene has CDR1 SGHNT and CDR2 YYREEE (reference sequence). The CDR3 covers 14 residues. The V segment lost 9 bases and the J segment 1 base; nucleotides outside the gene matches: 9. CDR3 sequence reads: CATGSSGLQETQYF. CDR3 in DNA: TGTGCCACTGGGTCTAGCGGCCTCCAAGAGACCCAGTACTTC.

A few counts support this clone. This rearrangement joins TRBV7-6 to TRBJ1-4, with a tentative D call TRBD1 (5 bases). The CDR3 extends over 14 amino acids. Germline values: CDR1 SGHVS, CDR2 FNYEAQ. V was shortened by 5 bases and J by 5 bases, with 12 bases between the two germline ends. CDR3 in DNA: TGTGCCAGCAGCATGGGGCTAAAGAATGAAAAACTGTTTTTT. Translated: CASSMGLKNEKLFF.

The chain links TRBV27 to TRBJ1-6, with D maybe TRBD1 (6 bases). The CDR3 sequence is 18 residues long. V lost 1 base and J lost 0, with 13 bases in between. Germline CDR1 MNHEY, CDR2 SMNVEV (reference sequence). The CDR3 region has the DNA TGTGCCAGCAGTTTATTACCGCAGGGGAGCTCCTATAATTCACCCCTCCACTTT. Translation gives CASSLLPQGSSYNSPLHF.

The chain links TRBV27 to TRBJ2-5, with 7 bases fitting TRBD1. V trimming: 5 bases; J trimming: 4 bases; junction bases outside the gene matches: 7. The CDR3 is made up of 14 amino acids. Germline V lookup: CDR1 MNHEY, CDR2 SMNVEV (reference sequence). The CDR3 spells CASSDRQGGETQYF. CDR3 sequence (DNA): TGTGCCAGCAGTGATCGACAGGGTGGAGAGACCCAGTACTTC.

This chain joins TRBV4-2 and TRBJ2-7; D unclear. This CDR3 has 14 residues. The germline CDR1 and CDR2 sequences are LGHNA and YNFKEQ. V lost 0 bases, J lost 5 bases, and 11 bases lay in between. The CDR3 reads CASSQDGYRNEQYF. The CDR3, as DNA: TGTGCCAGCAGCCAAGACGGGTATCGGAACGAGCAGTACTTC.

J is TRBJ2-2 and V is TRBV7-2; the D gene is possibly TRBD2 (5 bases). The CDR3 has 14 amino acids. Germline CDR1 reads SGHTA; CDR2 reads FQGNSA. V was cut by 7 bases and J by 2 bases, with 11 bases left in between. CDR3 amino acids: CASTPAVNTGELFF. CDR3 coding DNA: TGTGCCAGCACCCCAGCGGTAAACACCGGGGAGCTGTTTTTT.

V is TRBV30 and J is TRBJ2-2; TRBD1 agrees at 7 bases. This CDR3 is built from 13 residues. J was trimmed by 0 bases and V by 8 bases; bases with no gene match: 3. Germline-derived CDR1 and CDR2 are GTSNPN and SVGIG (reference sequence). Here the CDR3 DNA reads TGTGCCAGGGACAGTTCGAACACCGGGGAGCTGTTTTTT. Encoded protein: CARDSSNTGELFF. The full variable domain, its missing parts supplied by reference TRBV30 and TRBJ2-2, is SQTIHQWPATLVQPVGSPLSLECTVEGTSNPNLYWYRQAAGRGLQLLFYSVGIGQISSEVPQNLSASRPQDRQFILSSKKLLLSDSGFYLCARDSSNTGELFFGEGSRLTVL.

The chain couples TRBV27 to TRBJ1-1, with D maybe TRBD1 (5 bases). Germline-derived CDR1 and CDR2 are MNHEY and SMNVEV (reference sequence). V gave up 1 base and J gave up 1 base, with 10 bases separating them. The CDR3 runs 15 residues. The CDR3 sequence is CASSLFRERNTEAFF. CDR3 DNA: TGTGCCAGCAGTTTATTCAGGGAGCGGAACACTGAAGCTTTCTTT.

The V call is TRBV6-5, the J call TRBJ2-1; 9 bases agree with TRBD1. The CDR3 loop spans 15 amino acids. V trimming: 4 bases; J trimming: 4 bases; junction bases outside the gene matches: 5. Germline loops: CDR1 MNHEY, CDR2 SVGAGI. The CDR3 loop is CASSSPGTGYNEQFF. DNA of the CDR3: TGTGCCAGCAGTTCCCCCGGGACAGGGTACAATGAGCAGTTCTTC.

The chain links TRBV7-6 to TRBJ2-1; no clear D gene. Trimming removed 2 bases from V and 8 bases from J, with 10 bases in between. Looked up from germline, CDR1 is SGHVS and CDR2 is FNYEAQ. This CDR3 spans 13 amino acids. CDR3 protein: CASSLSAEYEQFF. The CDR3, as DNA: TGTGCCAGCAGCTTATCGGCGGAGTATGAGCAGTTCTTC.

V gene TRBV19 combines with J gene TRBJ2-7; a possible D gene is TRBD1 (5 bases). The V gene lost 7 bases and the J gene lost 3 bases, with 10 bases spanning the gap. CDR1 is LNHDA, CDR2 SQIVND, per germline (reference sequence). The CDR3 spans 12 residues. CDR3: CASMDTDYEQYF. CDR3 in DNA: TGTGCCAGTATGGACACTGACTACGAGCAGTACTTC.

The CDR3: CASETGTGTYEQYF. As DNA, the CDR3 is TGTGCCAGCGAGACCGGGACAGGAACCTACGAGCAGTACTTC. The chain links TRBV28 to TRBJ2-7, with 8 positions matching TRBD1. The J segment lost 2 bases and the V segment lost 8 bases, leaving 8 bases of the junction unmatched. This CDR3 is built from 14 residues. Germline CDR1 is MDHEN and CDR2 is SYDVKM.

The rearrangement uses TRBV7-3 and TRBJ2-1; 10 nucleotides match TRBD2. J was trimmed by 7 bases and V by 5 bases; bases with no gene match: 11. CDR3 size: 16 residues. The V gene's germline CDR1 is SGHTA and CDR2 FQGTGA. The CDR3 DNA is TGTGCCAGCAGCCTGGTAGGGAGCGGGGGGGCAAATGAGCAGTTCTTC. Its protein product is CASSLVGSGGANEQFF.

The chain has TRBV30 and TRBJ2-5, with D tentatively TRBD1 (5 bases). This CDR3 has 15 residues. Germline values: CDR1 GTSNPN, CDR2 SVGIG (reference sequence). V was trimmed by 0 bases and J by 1 base, leaving 12 bases between them. CDR3 amino acids: CAWSVRWTPQETQYF. The CDR3 coding sequence is TGTGCCTGGAGTGTACGCTGGACACCCCAAGAGACCCAGTACTTC.

This rearrangement joins TRBV5-1 to TRBJ2-1; TRBD2 aligns across 8 bases. The junction had 14 bases not matched to a gene; V was cut back by 2 bases and J by 7 bases. The germline gives CDR1 SGHRS, CDR2 YFSETQ. The CDR3 contains 17 residues. CDR3 loop: CASSFGMGGGYRNEQFF. The CDR3 DNA reads as TGCGCCAGCAGCTTTGGTATGGGCGGGGGGTATAGGAATGAGCAGTTCTTC.

The gene calls are TRBV10-3 and TRBJ1-1, with 8 bases fitting TRBD1. This CDR3 contains 15 residues. J was trimmed by 1 base and V by 5 bases; bases with no gene match: 6. Germline assignment: CDR1 ENHRY and CDR2 SYGVKD. The CDR3 bases are TGTGCCATCAGTAGCGCAGGGGGCGGGAACACTGAAGCTTTCTTT. It translates to CAISSAGGGNTEAFF.

This clone was observed once. The chain combines TRBV6-1 with TRBJ2-3; 10 bases map to TRBD2. CDR3 length equals 15 residues. After removal of 0 bases from V and 4 bases from J, the junction contained 1 base not matched to a gene. Germline V gene lookup returns CDR1 MNHNS and CDR2 SASEGT. For the CDR3, the DNA is TGTGCCAGCAGTGAAGCAGCGGGGGGGCCAGATACGCAGTATTTT. Translated, it gives CASSEAAGGPDTQYF.

The gene calls are TRBV15 and TRBJ2-5, with TRBD2 identical over 12 bases. This CDR3 is built from 19 residues. Germline V lookup: CDR1 LNHNV, CDR2 YYDKDF (reference sequence). Trimming took 0 bases from V and 5 from J; bases not matched to a gene: 13. The CDR3 nucleotides are TGTGCCACCAGCAGAGAAGGTAGACTAGCGGGGGTCCGGAGGGAGACCCAGTACTTC. This sequence encodes CATSREGRLAGVRRETQYF.

The chain carries TRBV7-8 and TRBJ2-7; D is unclear. There are 14 residues in the CDR3. Germline CDR1 reads SGHVS; CDR2 reads FQNEAQ. The germline V and J ends were trimmed by 4 bases and 2 bases, with 12 bases remaining between them. The CDR3 protein is CASSSTPMPYEQYF. DNA for the CDR3: TGTGCCAGCAGCTCCACACCCATGCCCTACGAGCAGTACTTC.

CDR3: CASSQVEVTLNQPQHF. The CDR3 coding sequence is TGTGCCAGCAGCCAAGTGGAGGTTACGCTCAATCAGCCCCAGCATTTT. The V call is TRBV4-2, the J call TRBJ1-5; D unclear. V was clipped by 1 base and J by 3 bases, with 13 bases between them. CDR3 length: 16 amino acids. Germline V gene data show CDR1 as LGHNA and CDR2 as YNFKEQ.

The V call is TRBV18, the J call TRBJ1-3, with TRBD1 matching 8 bases. The V and J ends lost 2 bases and 2 bases, in that order; junction bases with no gene match: 2. The germline V gene has CDR1 KGHSH and CDR2 LQKENI. CDR3 length: 15 residues. The CDR3 coding sequence is TGTGCCAGCTCACCAGAACAGGGGGCTGGAAACACCATATATTTT. Translating it yields CASSPEQGAGNTIYF. The full variable domain, with the rest looked up from reference TRBV18 and TRBJ1-3, is NAGVMQNPRHLVRRRGQEARLRCSPMKGHSHVYWYRQLPEEGLKFMVYLQKENIIDESGMPKERFSAEFPKEGPSILRIQQVVRGDSAAYFCASSPEQGAGNTIYFGEGSWLTVV.

The chain has TRBV7-2 and TRBJ2-1; no definite D call. CDR3 size: 11 residues. V gave up 5 bases and J gave up 7 bases, with 6 bases separating them. Germline-derived CDR1 and CDR2 are SGHTA and FQGNSA. CDR3 sequence (DNA): TGTGCCAGCAGCGTCCTGAATGAGCAGTTCTTC. This translates into CASSVLNEQFF.

The rearrangement uses TRBV27 and TRBJ1-1; no definite D call. The CDR3 covers 13 residues. Trimming removed 3 bases from V and 1 base from J, with 6 bases in between. The germline CDR1 and CDR2 sequences are MNHEY and SMNVEV (reference sequence). CDR3 amino acids: CASSFSRNTEAFF. The CDR3 DNA reads TGTGCCAGCAGTTTTAGCAGGAACACTGAAGCTTTCTTT.

The genes are TRBV4-3 and TRBJ2-1; D might be TRBD1 (8 bases). Germline V gene data show CDR1 as LGHNA and CDR2 as YSLEER. The CDR3 is made up of 17 amino acids. Trimming cost V 2 bases and J 6 bases, with 20 bases left between them. Here the CDR3 DNA reads TGCGCCAGCAGCCAACCCAGGGCAGGGGGCGGGAGCAATGAGCAGTTCTTC. Translation: CASSQPRAGGGSNEQFF.

V gene TRBV6-5 combines with J gene TRBJ2-5, with unresolved D. V gave up 0 bases and J gave up 2 bases, with 13 bases separating them. This CDR3 comprises 16 residues. Germline V lookup: CDR1 MNHEY, CDR2 SVGAGI. In nucleotides, the CDR3 is TGTGCCAGCAGTTACTCGGCCCCAGCGTATCAAGAGACCCAGTACTTC. Protein product: CASSYSAPAYQETQYF.

V is TRBV30 and J is TRBJ1-1; tentative D call: TRBD1 (5 bases). The CDR3 spans 13 residues. V was shortened by 0 bases and J by 7 bases, with 12 bases between the two germline ends. Looked up from germline, CDR1 is GTSNPN and CDR2 is SVGIG (reference sequence). Here the CDR3 reads CAWSVGAELEAFF. The CDR3 DNA reads as TGTGCCTGGAGTGTAGGGGCAGAACTTGAAGCTTTCTTT.

This clone was recorded only once. The chain employs TRBV5-1 and TRBJ2-3; TRBD1 or TRBD2 may be the D gene (5 bases each). The CDR3 covers 15 residues. Looked up from germline, CDR1 is SGHRS and CDR2 is YFSETQ. Trimming removed 0 bases from V and 5 bases from J, with 13 bases in between. The CDR3 sequence: CASSLGGPRGDTQYF. The CDR3 bases are TGCGCCAGCAGCTTGGGGGGACCCCGCGGAGATACGCAGTATTTT.

V gene TRBV11-3 combines with J gene TRBJ2-5, with 7 positions matching TRBD2. CDR3 length: 16 amino acids. V lost 1 base and J lost 5; bases outside the gene matches: 10. CDR1 and CDR2 (germline): SGHNT, YENEEA. The CDR3 protein is CASSLGGPGRAETQYF. The CDR3 region has the DNA TGTGCCAGCAGCTTAGGCGGGCCGGGGAGGGCTGAGACCCAGTACTTC.

This chain links TRBV18 with TRBJ1-1, with D uncertain. CDR3 length: 14 amino acids. CDR1 is KGHSH and CDR2 is LQKENI in the germline V gene. V lost 2 bases, J lost 5 bases, and 12 bases lay in between. The chain's CDR3 is CASSPLRDGTEAFF. The CDR3, as DNA: TGTGCCAGCTCACCATTACGGGATGGGACTGAAGCTTTCTTT.